The clone carrying this T cell receptor beta chain was recorded a few times. What it binds is not known. Exclusion followed for patients with uncontrolled infection, other autoimmune disease, pregnancy or lactation. CDR1 is DFQATT, CDR2 SNEGSKA, per germline (reference sequence). The CDR3 consists of 14 residues. V lost 3 bases and J 3 bases, leaving 14 bases between the germline ends. The investigators amplified TCR beta CDR3 regions from RNA transcripts. First-round RT-PCR of the TCR CDR3 relied on the HTBI primer set. TCRdb reprocessed the multiplex PCR reads with MiXCR, giving one entry per CDR3 protein. The data hold around 600,000 distinct CDR3 sequences, with 15% to 19% observed a single time. This record belongs to a study of T cells in Graves' hyperthyroidism and ophthalmopathy. In the study overall: It was at initial diagnosis, before any treatment, that peripheral blood was collected.

General study findings and limits: It was a median around 6 months before onset that the model predicted ophthalmopathy. Blood shared most expanded thyroid clonotypes above 0.001.

The V and J genes are TRBV20-1 and TRBJ2-5; the D gene could be TRBD1 or TRBD2 (5 bases each). The source is a woman aged 25 to 45 with Graves' hyperthyroidism. The sequenced material came from blood. This chain's CDR3 is CSARRTGAEETQYF. CDR3 DNA: TGCAGTGCTAGGAGGACCGGGGCAGAAGAGACCCAGTACTTC.